This T cell receptor (beta chain) is from a study of sequential checkpoint blockade in melanoma (dated by TCRdb to between 2019 and 2020). About the full investigation: Using 1:1 randomization, the trial assigned patients either to first-line nivolumab followed by ipilimumab (arm A) or to ipilimumab followed by nivolumab (arm B). Maintenance nivolumab came after each of the two trial sequences. Broad study findings and their caveats: The response-prediction model combining TCR metrics and mutation burden needs validation in larger, independent patient cohorts.

The immunoSEQ Assay was used to immunosequence TCRbeta CDR3 regions from genomic DNA. Before high-throughput sequencing, the genomic DNA was amplified using bias-controlled multiplex PCR. In the source study's methods: To quantify the absolute abundance of each unique TCRbeta CDR3 region, the sequences were collapsed and filtered. Clonality, defined as 1 minus Pielou's evenness, was calculated using only productive rearrangements. A previously published method was used to identify clones whose frequencies were significantly greater in on-treatment samples than in baseline samples. The table was pulled from immuneACCESS by TCRdb, which kept in-frame rearrangements only. Such tables lose some clones; where checked, under half of the loss comes from unresolved V genes, and the rest has no known cause. D and trimming were read from the DNA, whereas the V and J calls and clone size are those reported in that table. This sample gives about 22,000 clones in total; less than 75% of them show up just once. In total, the top ten clones hold 15% to 20% of the sample.

As to this clone: Its target antigen remains unknown. The input lacks base qualities; no much larger clone sits a single base away.

The treatment or condition label of this sample denotes: randomized to nivolumab then ipilimumab (arm A) or the reverse (arm B). Prior DNA-damaging chemotherapy had not been received by any trial patient. Thawed PBMCs were sorted on a FACS Aria II flow cytometer to isolate live CD3+CD8+ cells negative for CD19 and CD56. The samples were obtained from melanoma patients enrolled in CheckMate 064, an open-label, randomized phase II trial testing sequential checkpoint blockade. Peripheral blood mononuclear cells were obtained through leukapheresis, purified using Ficoll-Paque, and frozen in human serum containing approximately 9.1% DMSO. Purity of sorted blood CD3+CD8+ cells was verified at >95% immediately after sorting, followed by DNA extraction. The germline V gene provides CDR1 SGDLS and CDR2 YYNGEE. The CDR3 starts with the cysteine, ends with the phenylalanine, and has 14 residues. Just CDR3 DNA is preserved here, 42 bases in frame from base 1. The junction shows trimming of 3 bases on V and 2 bases on J, and the gene matches do not reach 2 bases of it.

The clonotype comes from a human donor with melanoma. The input for sequencing was CD8+ T cells sorted from blood (inferred from file names), taken from a patient given nivolumab and ipilimumab in sequence. The V gene is TRBV9 and the J gene is TRBJ1-5; TRBD1 aligns with 7 central bases. The DNA is as follows: TGTGCCAGCAGCGGCACAGGGGGCAATCAGCCCCAGCATTTT. It encodes CASSGTGGNQPQHF.